This entry lists 6 T cell receptor beta chains sequenced from one sample in a study of T cell responses to AZD1222 COVID-19 vaccine. Profiling relied on immunoSEQ multiplex PCR, and the TCRdb table lists in-frame clones only, not all of them. The profile shows approximately 130,000 clones, roughly 90% of them singletons. The sample consisted of peripheral blood, taken on day 0 of AZD1222 vaccination. Receptors were obtained from an adult in good health.

The chain employs TRBV7-9 and TRBJ1-2, with TRBD1 as a possible D gene (6 bases). This CDR3 has 14 residues. Germline assignment: CDR1 SEHNR and CDR2 FQNEAQ (reference sequence). V was trimmed by 2 bases and J by 4 bases, leaving 11 bases between them. In DNA form, the CDR3 reads TGTGCCAGCAGCTTATCAGGGACATCCTATGGCTACACCTTC. The encoded protein is CASSLSGTSYGYTF.

V usage is TRBV11-1 and J usage is TRBJ1-1; TRBD1 might be the D (5 bases). The germline CDR1 and CDR2 sequences are SGHAT and FQDESV (reference sequence). CDR3 length: 14 amino acids. V lost 0 bases and J 7 bases, leaving 12 bases between the germline ends. CDR3 residues: CASSLAGGYGEAFF. CDR3 coding DNA: TGTGCCAGCAGCTTAGCGGGGGGATATGGTGAAGCTTTCTTT.

The CDR3 loop reads CASSPSRTGQNYEQYF. CDR3 DNA: TGTGCCAGCAGCCCTTCAAGGACAGGGCAAAATTACGAGCAGTACTTC. This chain links TRBV6-2 or TRBV6-3 with TRBJ2-7; the match to TRBD1 covers 8 bases. Trimming took 6 bases from V and 4 from J; bases not matched to a gene: 14. Germline V lookup: CDR1 MNHEY, CDR2 SVGEGT. The CDR3 is made up of 16 amino acids.

This clone appeared a single time. V gene TRBV4-1 combines with J gene TRBJ1-2; no clear D. Trimming removed 1 base at V and 1 base at J, with 10 bases between. Per germline, CDR1 MGHRA and CDR2 YSYEKL. This CDR3 contains 15 residues. CDR3 protein: CASSQVGSGNYGYTF. CDR3 DNA sequence: TGCGCCAGCAGCCAAGTAGGTTCGGGTAACTATGGCTACACCTTC.

This chain links TRBV7-3 with TRBJ2-1, with 8 bases lining up with TRBD2. The germline CDR1 and CDR2 sequences are SGHTA and FQGTGA. V lost 0 bases to trimming and J lost 6 bases; unmatched junction nucleotides: 7. The CDR3 spans 16 residues. In nucleotides, the CDR3 is TGTGCCAGCAGCTTAACGCCGGGACTAGACCTCAATGAGCAGTTCTTC. Translation: CASSLTPGLDLNEQFF.

The chain is built from TRBV12-5 and TRBJ1-4; 10 nucleotides agree with TRBD1. J was trimmed by 6 bases and V by 1 base; bases with no gene match: 2. The CDR3 extends over 15 amino acids. Germline V gene lookup returns CDR1 LGHNT and CDR2 FRNRAP. The CDR3 here is CASGLGQGAYEKLFF. The CDR3 DNA sequence: TGTGCTAGTGGTTTGGGACAGGGGGCTTATGAAAAACTGTTTTTT.